This record concerns one T cell receptor beta chain sequence. Its antigen remains unknown. TCRdb fed the 5' RACE reads into MiXCR, producing one record per CDR3 protein. Of more than 1.5 million distinct CDR3 sequences detected, under 35% appear once; the ten largest clones hold around 0.25%. The data were obtained in a study of identical twins. Study-wide results and caveats: Where out-of-frame alpha sequences were twin-shared, they showed excess low generation probability. Beta clonotypes that were abundant in cord blood contained fewer insertions, a pattern absent from memory repertoires. Out-of-frame TCR alpha sharing observed in monozygotic twins exceeded model estimates.

Only healthy Caucasians were included as donors. Input material: cord blood. This sequence originates from a newborn girl in good health.

CDR3 protein: CSARLAGGLTGELFF. CDR3 DNA: TGCAGTGCTAGACTAGCGGGGGGGCTTACCGGGGAGCTGTTTTTT. V and J are TRBV20-1 and TRBJ2-2; 12 nucleotides match TRBD2. The CDR3 length is 15 residues. Germline values: CDR1 DFQATT, CDR2 SNEGSKA (reference sequence). Losses at the gene ends were 2 bases for V and 5 bases for J; bases not matched to a gene: 3.